The 20 T cell receptor beta chains presented below share a single source sample, sequenced in a study of T cells in Graves' hyperthyroidism and ophthalmopathy. Researchers took RNA transcripts and amplified the TCR beta CDR3 regions from them. The HTBI primer set drove a first-round RT-PCR of the TCR CDR3. TCRdb fed the multiplex PCR reads into MiXCR, producing one record per CDR3 protein. Of hundreds of thousands of distinct CDR3 sequences listed, 45% were seen once; the top ten hold approximately 6.8%. The sample taken for sequencing was peripheral blood or thyroid tissue (not recorded which). Every receptor here comes from an adult man with Graves' disease, either hyperthyroidism or ophthalmopathy (not recorded which).

The chain is built from TRBV10-3 and TRBJ2-5, with D possibly being TRBD2 (6 bases). The CDR3 totals 14 residues. Trimming pared 5 bases from V and 7 bases from J, leaving 17 bases between. Germline V gene lookup returns CDR1 ENHRY and CDR2 SYGVKD. In DNA form, the CDR3 reads TGTGCCATCAGTCCCAGTGGAGGGTTCGGGACCCAGTACTTC. It specifies CAISPSGGFGTQYF.

The V and J genes are TRBV7-8 and TRBJ1-3; D unresolved. Germline V lookup: CDR1 SGHVS, CDR2 FQNEAQ. V shed 2 bases and J shed 4 bases, with 12 bases lying between them. This CDR3 has 15 residues. Written as DNA, the CDR3 is TGTGCCAGCAGCTTAATAATGGCACCCGGAAACACCATATATTTT. This codes for CASSLIMAPGNTIYF.

This clonotype was recorded once. The chain recombines TRBV28 with TRBJ1-4; 8 nucleotides match TRBD1. The CDR3 loop spans 14 amino acids. Germline V gene lookup returns CDR1 MDHEN and CDR2 SYDVKM. Germline trimming cut 8 bases from V and 6 bases from J; bases unmatched to any gene: 8. CDR3 in amino acids: CASRTGTIDEKLFF. The CDR3 DNA follows: TGTGCCAGCCGGACAGGGACCATTGATGAAAAACTGTTTTTT.

The chain links TRBV5-8 to TRBJ1-2; D unresolved. Germline V gene data show CDR1 as SGHTS and CDR2 as YDEGEE. The V gene lost 4 bases and the J gene lost 7 bases, with 20 bases spanning the gap. There are 15 residues in the CDR3. The CDR3, as DNA: TGTGCCAGCAGCCATGGGATAGAGGGAGAACGTGGCTACACCTTC. As protein: CASSHGIEGERGYTF.

This clonotype has at least ten counts. The J gene is TRBJ1-1, the V gene TRBV5-1; D call uncertain. CDR1 is SGHRS, CDR2 YFSETQ, per germline. The CDR3 has 14 amino acids. Trimming shortened V by 0 bases and J by 0 bases, and 6 bases separated the two germline ends. This CDR3 reads CASSLGRLNTEAFF. The CDR3 region has the DNA TGCGCCAGCAGCTTGGGGCGGTTGAACACTGAAGCTTTCTTT.

This clonotype occurred a few times. This sequence joins TRBV20-1 and TRBJ1-6; 8 nucleotides line up with TRBD1. Per germline, CDR1 DFQATT and CDR2 SNEGSKA (reference sequence). The CDR3 length is 13 residues. V gave up 5 bases and J gave up 10 bases; unmatched junction bases: 7. CDR3 amino acids: CSAPTGDGSPLHF. The CDR3 bases are TGCAGTGCTCCGACAGGGGACGGATCACCCCTCCACTTT.

The V and J genes are TRBV5-5 and TRBJ2-5, with D tentatively TRBD1 (5 bases). The V end was cut by 4 bases, the J end by 3 bases, with 10 bases between. CDR3 length equals 13 residues. Per germline, CDR1 SGHKS and CDR2 YYEKEE (reference sequence). CDR3 DNA: TGTGCCAGCAGCCCTGCAGGGAAAGAGACCCAGTACTTC. Its translation: CASSPAGKETQYF.

This clonotype was counted ten times or more. The rearrangement links TRBV15 to TRBJ1-1; 9 nucleotides line up with TRBD1. Trimming cost V 3 bases and J 2 bases; bases outside gene matches: 4. The CDR3 runs 15 residues. Germline V gene lookup returns CDR1 LNHNV and CDR2 YYDKDF (reference sequence). CDR3 region: CATSRDRGFNTEAFF. The CDR3 DNA follows: TGTGCCACCAGCAGGGACAGGGGCTTTAACACTGAAGCTTTCTTT.

V usage is TRBV20-1 and J usage is TRBJ1-5, with 7 bases matching TRBD1. Trimming removed 0 bases from V and 4 bases from J; junction bases left unmatched: 6. Germline V gene sequence: CDR1 DFQATT, CDR2 SNEGSKA (reference sequence). The CDR3 runs 15 residues. The CDR3 bases are TGCAGTGCTAGAGAAGGACAGGTTAATAATCAGCCCCAGCATTTT. Its protein is CSAREGQVNNQPQHF.

This clonotype has at least ten counts. The chain combines TRBV9 with TRBJ1-2; 8 bases are a match to TRBD1. The CDR3 length is 12 residues. V shed 5 bases, J shed 8 bases, and the junction held 5 bases outside the gene matches. Germline CDR1 reads SGDLS; CDR2 reads YYNGEE. The CDR3 nucleotides read TGTGCCAGCAGGGACAGGGTTCGAGGCTACACCTTC. This codes for CASRDRVRGYTF.

The sample holds many counts of this clonotype. The J gene is TRBJ2-5, the V gene TRBV10-1, with D hard to call. The CDR3 runs 13 residues. V was pared by 2 bases and J by 4 bases, with 8 bases between. CDR1 WNHNN and CDR2 SYGVQD come from the germline V gene (reference sequence). CDR3 nucleotide sequence: TGCGCCAGCAGTGAGGGGAAGGGAGAGACCCAGTACTTC. Amino acids: CASSEGKGETQYF.

The V call is TRBV10-3, the J call TRBJ1-2, with 8 bases fitting TRBD1. The germline V gene has CDR1 ENHRY and CDR2 SYGVKD. This CDR3 region has 14 residues. This CDR3 is CAETRQGTDYGYTF. The CDR3 nucleotides are TGTGCTGAGACCCGACAGGGGACGGACTATGGCTACACCTTC.

V usage is TRBV7-9 and J usage is TRBJ1-1; D remains ambiguous. The length of the CDR3 is 13 residues. CDR1 SEHNR and CDR2 FQNEAQ come from the germline V gene (reference sequence). Trimming removed 6 bases from V and 1 base from J, with 9 bases in between. DNA for the CDR3: TGTGCCAGCAGGTTTACACCGAACACTGAAGCTTTCTTT. Amino acids: CASRFTPNTEAFF.

The V call is TRBV9, the J call TRBJ1-6; D unresolved. CDR3 size: 13 residues. Trimming took off 4 bases at V and 7 bases at J, with 9 bases between the two ends. The germline CDR1 and CDR2 sequences are SGDLS and YYNGEE. CDR3 nucleotide sequence: TGTGCCAGCAGCCCCAAAGGGAATTCACCCCTCCACTTT. Its translation: CASSPKGNSPLHF.

The rearrangement links TRBV7-9 to TRBJ1-6, with 8 positions matching TRBD1. The CDR3 is 17 residues long. In germline, CDR1 is SEHNR, CDR2 FQNEAQ (reference sequence). The trim removed 4 bases at V and 3 bases at J, leaving 8 bases unmatched. The CDR3 nucleotides are TGTGCCAGCAGCTCAACCCGGGACAGGCTCTATAATTCACCCCTCCACTTT. Translated: CASSSTRDRLYNSPLHF.

With regard to this clonotype: Compared with germline, one end of the junction differs, possibly owing to a read error. This chain connects TRBV10-3 to TRBJ1-1; 7 nucleotides align to TRBD1. CDR1 is ENHRY and CDR2 is SYGVKD in the germline V gene. The CDR3 length is 12 residues. CDR3 loop: CASSQQGIEAFF. The CDR3 DNA reads TGTGCCAGCAGTCAACAGGGGATTGAAGCTTTCTTT.

This clonotype has a count of ten or more. The CDR3 carries no conserved terminal phenylalanine or tryptophan, so it likely arises from a read error. The J gene is TRBJ1-1, the V gene TRBV15; D not resolved. The germline V and J ends were trimmed by 8 bases and 3 bases, with 10 bases remaining between them. This CDR3 is built from 12 residues. Germline V gene sequence: CDR1 LNHNV, CDR2 YYDKDF (reference sequence). CDR3 sequence (DNA): TGTGCCACCGGGGAAGCGTACACTGAAGCTTTCCTT. Amino acid sequence: CATGEAYTEAFL.

Concerning this clonotype itself: A much larger clone lies one base from this, so it may be a read error. The genes are TRBV29-1 and TRBJ1-4, with D tentatively TRBD1 (6 bases). The CDR3 contains 13 residues. Trimming removed 4 bases at V and 10 bases at J, with 16 bases between. Per the germline V gene, CDR1 is SQVTM and CDR2 is ANQGSEA. The CDR3 DNA reads as TGCAGCGTTGGAGAACAGGGACGAGGAAAACTGTTTTTT. As protein: CSVGEQGRGKLFF.

The CDR3 DNA is TGCAGTACTTTGGAGGGACAGGGGGCAGGGGAGCAGTACTTC. It is translated as CSTLEGQGAGEQYF. The rearrangement joins TRBV20-1 to TRBJ2-7, with 12 bases aligning to TRBD1. Germline CDR1 reads DFQATT; CDR2 reads SNEGSKA (reference sequence). V was pared by 8 bases and J by 7 bases, with 12 bases of the junction left unmatched. The CDR3 totals 14 residues.

This chain connects TRBV29-1 to TRBJ1-6; a possible D gene is TRBD1 (6 bases). V gave up 8 bases and J gave up 5 bases, with 13 bases separating them. Germline-derived CDR1 and CDR2 are SQVTM and ANQGSEA. CDR3 size: 13 residues. The CDR3 here is CSNLGQNNSPLHF. The CDR3 DNA is TGCAGCAATTTGGGACAAAATAATTCACCCCTCCACTTT. Full variable domain (rest looked up from reference TRBV29-1 and TRBJ1-6): SAVISQKPSRDICQRGTSLTIQCQVDSQVTMMFWYRQQPGQSLTLIATANQGSEATYESGFVIDKFPISRPNLTFSTLTVSNMSPEDSSIYLCSNLGQNNSPLHFGNGTRLTVT.